This T cell receptor beta chain comes out of a study of blood T cell repertoires in COVID-19 (dated by TCRdb to 2020 to 2022). Regarding the study in general: The collaborator samples originated in the United States, Italy and Spain and spanned the acute and convalescent phases of COVID-19. The dataset comprised deeply sampled blood TCRbeta repertoires from subjects exposed to, actively infected with, or recovered from COVID-19. The material from the prospective study consisted of cDNA or gDNA derived from T cells, B-cell-depleted T cells, or PBMCs. Where available, HLA class I and class II types were taken from metadata supplied by the sample provider and were not determined by assay-based typing. Samples came from the ongoing ImmuneRACE study (first 160 participants) plus 1,254 subjects from 6 global collaborators. The repertoires were released in a freely available public database meant as a resource for research on the immune response to SARS-CoV-2. A de-identified subject ID, COVID-19 status, age in years and sex were almost always included in the sample metadata. Overall study results and their limits: How much clinical and demographic metadata was included differed by source and by participant, and the metadata was provided uncurated.

The CDR3 goes from the cysteine to the phenylalanine over 16 residues. Left in the record is the CDR3 DNA by itself, 48 bases read in frame from the first base. Via the germline V gene, CDR1 is MNHEY and CDR2 SVGAGI. Trimming takes 0 bases from V and 1 base from J, and the germline ends sit 12 bases apart. Whole blood was collected in K2EDTA tubes by collaborating institutions according to the institutions' own protocols. For TCRbeta analysis, collaborators shipped samples as frozen whole blood, isolated PBMCs, or DNA extracted from either of those sample types. TCRbeta CDR3 regions were amplified from genomic DNA by means of the immunoSEQ Assay, a bias-controlled multiplex PCR. As for the authors' bioinformatics: Nucleated cell counts per sample were estimated from amplification of reference gene primers within the assay. Sequence reads were collapsed and filtered to measure the absolute abundance of every unique TCRbeta CDR3 rearrangement. Productive Simpson clonality was computed per sample as the square root of Simpson's diversity index over productive rearrangements. TCRdb provides this immuneACCESS table in a form limited to in-frame rearrangements. Some clones are lacking; in checked studies, under half of them reflect an unresolved V gene, and why the rest are absent is not known. The V and J calls and clone size are taken from that table; D and trimming were inferred from the DNA. The sample yields some 78,000 clones; roughly 87% were counted once. The ten biggest clones cover around 1% of the sample.

As to this clone: Its recognized antigen is unknown. Per-base qualities were not stored, and no clone one base away is much larger.

The sequenced sample was peripheral blood. The rearranged segments are TRBV6-5 and TRBJ1-1; no D gene is confidently identified. The TCR originated in a woman aged 45-60 years in a cohort sampled during active COVID-19. DNA sequence: TGTGCCAGCAGTTACTCGAAAGAGGGCTGGAACACTGAAGCTTTCTTT. Its protein product is CASSYSKEGWNTEAFF.